Listed below are T cell receptor beta chains from one sample, sequenced in a study of T cells in Graves' hyperthyroidism and ophthalmopathy. TCRdb redid the calling of the multiplex PCR reads with MiXCR, one entry per CDR3 protein. This sample carries around 560,000 distinct CDR3 sequences, over 15% of them seen once, and the ten largest clones take around 19%. The sample was blood. Every receptor here comes from a young woman with Graves' hyperthyroidism. CDR3s leave out the opening cysteine and the closing phenylalanine or tryptophan.

v_gene	j_gene	CDR3aa
TRBV10-2	TRBJ2-3	ASSKVSGSSLYTQY
TRBV10-3	TRBJ2-1	AISEWSGAIGNEQF
TRBV12-3/TRBV12-4	TRBJ2-4	ASSSLAARDIQY
TRBV12-5	TRBJ2-5	ASGLLMTNHVPYQETQY
TRBV18	TRBJ2-1	ASSPLRDFRYNEQF
TRBV2	TRBJ1-1	ASSEIQKEAF
TRBV12-3/TRBV12-4	TRBJ2-1	ASSLRLLDEQF
TRBV27	TRBJ2-3	ASSRGLAYTQY
TRBV5-1	TRBJ1-1	ASSPYLGVGSEAF
TRBV19	TRBJ2-5	ARNEPSGGKETQY
TRBV7-2	TRBJ1-5	ASSRDSYNQPQH
TRBV9	TRBJ2-2	ASSVQGGNTGELF
TRBV20-1	TRBJ2-3	SARGDYTDTQY
TRBV19	TRBJ2-7	ASSIGRGEQY
TRBV6-1	TRBJ1-5	ASSRTGGLGNQPQH
TRBV29-1	TRBJ2-3	SVVLGRGGRTDTQY
TRBV6-1	TRBJ2-2	ASSSGGWTGELF
TRBV12-3/TRBV12-4	TRBJ2-7	ASRSDNYEQY
TRBV19	TRBJ2-2	ASSTPGQGVGGELF
TRBV12-3/TRBV12-4	TRBJ2-4	ASSQGKVQY
TRBV7-2	TRBJ2-7	ASSLVVTSGRVSYEQY
TRBV7-9	TRBJ2-1	ASSLAGWGGLYNEQF
TRBV12-3/TRBV12-4	TRBJ2-7	ASSPGTSEQY
TRBV27	TRBJ2-5	ASSLKLGETQY
TRBV12-3/TRBV12-4	TRBJ1-1	ASSLRGWDRVGTEAF
TRBV12-3/TRBV12-4	TRBJ2-7	ASSQHSYEQY
TRBV10-1	TRBJ1-4	ASSERTNEKLF
TRBV6-2/TRBV6-3	TRBJ1-6	ASIGRGYSPLH
TRBV9	TRBJ2-1	ASSLSPWGPKYNEQF
TRBV3-1	TRBJ2-2	ASSHRGVRAGELF
TRBV30	TRBJ1-5	AWSDLQGVNQPQH
TRBV14	TRBJ2-1	ASSQLSGSSYNEQF
TRBV29-1	TRBJ2-7	SVTSGRAYEQY
TRBV15	TRBJ1-5	ATSREDRVKHQPQH
TRBV29-1	TRBJ1-1	SVGPRTGEAF
TRBV20-1	TRBJ1-2	SARATGSNYGYT
TRBV6-2/TRBV6-3	TRBJ1-1	ASSYGGSGNTEAF